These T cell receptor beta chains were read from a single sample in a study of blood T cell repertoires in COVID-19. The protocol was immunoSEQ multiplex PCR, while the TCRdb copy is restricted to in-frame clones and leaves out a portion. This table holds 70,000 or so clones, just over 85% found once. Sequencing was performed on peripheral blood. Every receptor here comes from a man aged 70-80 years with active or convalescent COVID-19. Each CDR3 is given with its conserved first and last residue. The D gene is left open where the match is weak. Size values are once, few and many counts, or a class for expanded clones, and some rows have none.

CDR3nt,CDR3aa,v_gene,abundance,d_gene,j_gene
TGTGCCACCAGTGTTAGGACAGGGGGTAGGACTGAAGCTTTCTTT,CATSVRTGGRTEAFF,TRBV24-1,-,TRBD1,TRBJ1-1
TGTGCCAGCAGTGATGTAGCGGGAGGGGCCGGGGAGCTGTTTTTT,CASSDVAGGAGELFF,TRBV6-1,-,TRBD2,TRBJ2-2
TGTGCCAGCAGTCCCCCCCCAGGTACCTCCTACGAGCAGTACTTC,CASSPPPGTSYEQYF,TRBV28,-,-,TRBJ2-7
TGTGCCATCAGTGACCGCTCTACCCTAAGTGGCTACACCTTC,CAISDRSTLSGYTF,TRBV10-3,-,-,TRBJ1-2
TGTGCCAGCAGTTCCCTGGGACAGGGGGTTCCGAATACGCAGTATTTT,CASSSLGQGVPNTQYF,TRBV28,once,TRBD1,TRBJ2-3
TGTGCCAGCAGCACCCGACAGGGAGAGGGAAACACCATATATTTT,CASSTRQGEGNTIYF,TRBV3-1/TRBV3-2,-,TRBD1,TRBJ1-3
TGTGCCACCAGTGATTCGGGACACCTAACAAACATTCAGTACTTC,CATSDSGHLTNIQYF,TRBV24-1,-,-,TRBJ2-4
TGTGCTAGTGGTTTGCCCCTTTCTAGACCTAGTGATGAGCAGTTCTTC,CASGLPLSRPSDEQFF,TRBV12-5,few,-,TRBJ2-1
TGTGCCAGCAGGCAGTACCGGGAGGGCCTAGGCAAAAACATTCAGTACTTC,CASRQYREGLGKNIQYF,TRBV28,-,TRBD2,TRBJ2-4
TGTGCCAGCAGCCAGACAGGGAAACTGTTTTTT,CASSQTGKLFF,TRBV3-1/TRBV3-2,-,TRBD1,TRBJ1-4
TGCAGCGTCGGTGCGGGTAATCAGCCCCAGCATTTT,CSVGAGNQPQHF,TRBV29-1,-,-,TRBJ1-5
TGTGCCAGCAGTTTAAGCAGCGCCCAAGAGACCCAGTACTTC,CASSLSSAQETQYF,TRBV6-6,-,-,TRBJ2-5
TGCAGCGTTGAAGACAGGAACTCTGGAAACACCATATATTTT,CSVEDRNSGNTIYF,TRBV29-1,-,-,TRBJ1-3
TGTGCCAGCAGCCAGAGCAGGGGGACGCAGTATTTT,CASSQSRGTQYF,TRBV7-2,-,TRBD1,TRBJ2-3
TGTGCCAGCAGCCCGGACTGGACTAGCGGGGGATCCTACGAGCAGTACTTC,CASSPDWTSGGSYEQYF,TRBV9,-,TRBD2,TRBJ2-7
TGTGCCAGCAGCCTAGGGACTAGCGGGACGAAGGAGCAGTTCTTC,CASSLGTSGTKEQFF,TRBV7-9,-,TRBD2,TRBJ2-1
TGCGCCAGCAGCTTAGGGACAGAGTCCTACGAGCAGTACTTC,CASSLGTESYEQYF,TRBV5-1,-,TRBD1,TRBJ2-7
TGTGCCAGCAGTCTACGACAGGGTGCAACTAATGAAAAACTGTTTTTT,CASSLRQGATNEKLFF,TRBV7-6,-,TRBD1,TRBJ1-4
TGTGCCAGCAGCTTAGGAGGGAACTATGGCTACACCTTC,CASSLGGNYGYTF,TRBV7-6,-,-,TRBJ1-2
TGTGCCAGCATGGGGGCGGCGTTAAAAAACATTCAGTACTTC,CASMGAALKNIQYF,TRBV28,-,-,TRBJ2-4
TGTGCCAGCAGTTTTCGAGGGGAAAAACTGTTTTTT,CASSFRGEKLFF,TRBV28,-,-,TRBJ1-4
TGTGCCTGGAGACTACGTAGGAGGGTGGCCTATGGCTACACCTTC,CAWRLRRRVAYGYTF,TRBV30,-,-,TRBJ1-2
TGCAGCGTTGAAGTCGTTGACAATGAGCAGTTCTTC,CSVEVVDNEQFF,TRBV29-1,-,-,TRBJ2-1
TGCGCCAGCAGTATTAGCGGGAATGAGCAGTTCTTC,CASSISGNEQFF,TRBV10-2,once,TRBD2,TRBJ2-1
TGTGCCAGCAGGTCGGGACAGAGAGGCTACACCTTC,CASRSGQRGYTF,TRBV27,-,TRBD1,TRBJ1-2
TGTGCCAGCACCAACGGGGATACGAGAAAACTGTTTTTT,CASTNGDTRKLFF,TRBV6-5,-,-,TRBJ1-4
TGTGCCAGCAGTTTTCAGGGTCGGGAGACCCAGTACTTC,CASSFQGRETQYF,TRBV6-5,once,-,TRBJ2-5
TGTGCCTGGAGTGTAGGGCTCACGGGGAATCAGCCCCAGCATTTT,CAWSVGLTGNQPQHF,TRBV30,few,-,TRBJ1-5
TGTGCCAGCGGCCCTAGCGGGAATGTGCAGTTCTTC,CASGPSGNVQFF,TRBV6-2/TRBV6-3,-,TRBD2,TRBJ2-1
TGTGCCAGCTCACCGGAGCGAGATACGCAGTATTTT,CASSPERDTQYF,TRBV18,-,-,TRBJ2-3
TGTGCCAGCAGCTTAATGGGCTACAGCACAGATACGCAGTATTTT,CASSLMGYSTDTQYF,TRBV7-2,few,-,TRBJ2-3
TGTGCCAGCAGCCTCGAAGGCGGTGAAGCTTTCTTT,CASSLEGGEAFF,TRBV3-1/TRBV3-2,-,-,TRBJ1-1
TGTGCCAGCAGTTTGGCGGGGGGCGGTCAGCCCCAGCATTTT,CASSLAGGGQPQHF,TRBV28,once,-,TRBJ1-5
TGTGCCAGCAGGCAAAAGCCGGTTGGGACAGCGTTTTTTCAGCCCCAGCATTTT,CASRQKPVGTAFFQPQHF,TRBV3-1/TRBV3-2,-,TRBD1,TRBJ1-5
TGTGCCAGCAGTCCACAGGCCTTCTCTGGAAACACCATATATTTT,CASSPQAFSGNTIYF,TRBV7-2,-,-,TRBJ1-3
TGTGCCTGGAGGAACAGGGGAAGAGTGCGGGGCTACACCTTC,CAWRNRGRVRGYTF,TRBV30,-,TRBD1,TRBJ1-2
TGTGCCATCCTAAGCGGGCAGGGAGACACCGGGGAGCTGTTTTTT,CAILSGQGDTGELFF,TRBV19,few,-,TRBJ2-2
TGTGCCACCAGTGATTCCCTAGCGGTCACAGATACGCAGTATTTT,CATSDSLAVTDTQYF,TRBV24-1,-,TRBD2,TRBJ2-3
TGTGCCAGCAGAGAGGGTACCGGGGAGCTGTTTTTT,CASREGTGELFF,TRBV27,-,-,TRBJ2-2
TGTGCCAGCAGTGACGGTAGGAGGCCTAATGAAAAACTGTTTTTT,CASSDGRRPNEKLFF,TRBV25-1,-,-,TRBJ1-4
TGTGCCAGCAGCGCCCCCGGGACTAGCGGCACCGGGGAGCTGTTTTTT,CASSAPGTSGTGELFF,TRBV9,-,TRBD2,TRBJ2-2
TGTGCCAGCAGCTCCAGGGTTTACCCCAACGAGCAGTACTTC,CASSSRVYPNEQYF,TRBV7-9,-,-,TRBJ2-7
TGTGCCTGGACCGGGACTAGCGGGATCAATGAGCAGTTCTTC,CAWTGTSGINEQFF,TRBV30,-,TRBD2,TRBJ2-1
TGTGCCAGCACAGGTGACTATGGCTACACCTTC,CASTGDYGYTF,TRBV27,-,-,TRBJ1-2
TGCGCCAGCAGCCAAGAAGTGCAGGGGGCCAATGGCTACACCTTC,CASSQEVQGANGYTF,TRBV4-1,-,TRBD1,TRBJ1-2
TGTGCCAGCAGCCCGGGCGGCGGGTGGAGCACCGGGGAGCTGTTTTTT,CASSPGGGWSTGELFF,TRBV7-3,few,-,TRBJ2-2
TGTGCCAGCAGGCTTTCCGGGACAGGGGTCGGAGAGACCCAGTACTTC,CASRLSGTGVGETQYF,TRBV3-1/TRBV3-2,-,TRBD1,TRBJ2-5
TGTGCCAGCACTCTCAACCGGGGGGGAGATTTTCGAGCGTTTTTT,CASTLNRGGDFRAFF,TRBV28,once,-,TRBJ1-4
TGTGCCACCAGCAGAGACGGGTTATGGAGCTCTGGAAACACCATATATTTT,CATSRDGLWSSGNTIYF,TRBV15,-,-,TRBJ1-3
TGTGCCAGCAGTGAAGCACAGCGGGAGTTCGCCTACGAGCAGTACTTC,CASSEAQREFAYEQYF,TRBV6-1,-,TRBD2,TRBJ2-7
TGTGCCAGCAGCCCTACCACAGGGGGGCCCTCTGGAAACACCATATATTTT,CASSPTTGGPSGNTIYF,TRBV7-2,-,TRBD1,TRBJ1-3
TGTGCCAGCAGCCCCCGGGACAGCCTTGAAGCTTTCTTT,CASSPRDSLEAFF,TRBV7-9,-,TRBD1,TRBJ1-1
TGCGCCAGCAGCCAACCCCAGGGGAGAAGTTATGAGCAGTTCTTC,CASSQPQGRSYEQFF,TRBV4-1,-,-,TRBJ2-1
TGTGCCAGCAGTGAAGTGGCAGGGGGCGGATCCTACGAGCAGTACTTC,CASSEVAGGGSYEQYF,TRBV6-1,once,TRBD1,TRBJ2-7
TGTGCCAGCACCACCGGCCAGGGAAACAGTTCACCCCTCCACTTT,CASTTGQGNSSPLHF,TRBV28,-,-,TRBJ1-6
TGTGCCAGCAGTTCGAGGGGACAGGGGGGTGAGCAGTACTTC,CASSSRGQGGEQYF,TRBV28,-,TRBD1,TRBJ2-7